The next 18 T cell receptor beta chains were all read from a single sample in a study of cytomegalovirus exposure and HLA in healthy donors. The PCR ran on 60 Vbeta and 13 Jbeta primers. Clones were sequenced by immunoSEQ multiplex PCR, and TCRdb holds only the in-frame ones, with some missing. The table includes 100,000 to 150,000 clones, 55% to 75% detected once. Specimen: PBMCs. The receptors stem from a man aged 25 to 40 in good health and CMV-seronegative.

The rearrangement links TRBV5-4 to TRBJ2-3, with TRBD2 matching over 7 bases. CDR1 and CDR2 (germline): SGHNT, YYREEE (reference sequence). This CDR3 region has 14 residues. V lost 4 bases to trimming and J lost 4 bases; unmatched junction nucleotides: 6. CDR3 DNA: TGTGCCAGCAGCCCAACGACTAGCCCAGATACGCAGTATTTT. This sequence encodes CASSPTTSPDTQYF.

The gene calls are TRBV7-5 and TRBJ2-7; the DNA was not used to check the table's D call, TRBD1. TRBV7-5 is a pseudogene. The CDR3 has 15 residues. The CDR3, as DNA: TGTGCCAGAAGCCCGCCCGGCCGAGACAACTACGAGCAGTACTTC. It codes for CARSPPGRDNYEQYF.

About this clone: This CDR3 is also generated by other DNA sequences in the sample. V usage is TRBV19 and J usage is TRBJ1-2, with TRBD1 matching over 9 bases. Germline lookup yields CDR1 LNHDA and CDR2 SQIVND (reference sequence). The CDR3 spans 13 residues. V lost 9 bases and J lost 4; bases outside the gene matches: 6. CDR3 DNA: TGTGCCAGCTGGGACAGGGATACCTATGGCTACACCTTC. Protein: CASWDRDTYGYTF.

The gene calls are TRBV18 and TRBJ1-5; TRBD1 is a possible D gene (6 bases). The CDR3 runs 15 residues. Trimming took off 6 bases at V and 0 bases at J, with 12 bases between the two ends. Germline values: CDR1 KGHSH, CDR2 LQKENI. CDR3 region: CASSLPDSSNQPQHF. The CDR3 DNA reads TGTGCCAGCTCTCTCCCGGACAGTAGCAATCAGCCCCAGCATTTT.

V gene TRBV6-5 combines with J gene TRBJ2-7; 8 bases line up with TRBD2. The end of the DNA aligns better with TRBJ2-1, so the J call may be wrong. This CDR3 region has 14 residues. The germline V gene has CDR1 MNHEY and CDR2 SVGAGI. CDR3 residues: CASTGGAGYNEQFF. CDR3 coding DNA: TGTGCCAGCACGGGGGGGGCGGGGTACAATGAGCAGTTCTTC.

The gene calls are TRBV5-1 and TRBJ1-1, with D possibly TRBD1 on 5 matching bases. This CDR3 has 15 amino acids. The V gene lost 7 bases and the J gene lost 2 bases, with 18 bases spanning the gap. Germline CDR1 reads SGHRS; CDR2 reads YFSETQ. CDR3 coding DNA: TGCGCCAGCCACCCCTGGGGCGGATCCAACACTGAAGCTTTCTTT. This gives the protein CASHPWGGSNTEAFF.

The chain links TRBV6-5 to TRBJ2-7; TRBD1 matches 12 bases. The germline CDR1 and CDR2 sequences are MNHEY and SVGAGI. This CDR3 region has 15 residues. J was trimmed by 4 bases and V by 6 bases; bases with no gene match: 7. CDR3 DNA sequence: TGTGCCAGCAGAGGGACAGGGGGCGATAGGTACGAGCAGTACTTC. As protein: CASRGTGGDRYEQYF.

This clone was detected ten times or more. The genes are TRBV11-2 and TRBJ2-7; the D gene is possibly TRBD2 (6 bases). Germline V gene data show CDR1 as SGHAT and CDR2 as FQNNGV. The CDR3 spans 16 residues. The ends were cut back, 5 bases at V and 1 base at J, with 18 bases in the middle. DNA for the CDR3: TGTGCCAGCAGCGAGTTTGGCTTAGGGAGGTCCTACGAGCAGTACTTC. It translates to CASSEFGLGRSYEQYF.

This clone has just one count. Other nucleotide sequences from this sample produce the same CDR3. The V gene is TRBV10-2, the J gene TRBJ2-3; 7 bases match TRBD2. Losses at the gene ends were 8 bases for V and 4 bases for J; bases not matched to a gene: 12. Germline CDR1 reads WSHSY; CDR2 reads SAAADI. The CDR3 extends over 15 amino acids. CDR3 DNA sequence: TGCGCCAGCCTAAGTGGGAGGGGCCGGGCAGATACGCAGTATTTT. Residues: CASLSGRGRADTQYF.

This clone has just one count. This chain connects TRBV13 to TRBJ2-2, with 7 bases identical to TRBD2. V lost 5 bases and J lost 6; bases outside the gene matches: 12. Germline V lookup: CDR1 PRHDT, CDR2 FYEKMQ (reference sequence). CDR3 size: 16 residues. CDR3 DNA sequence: TGTGCCAGCAGCGCTATGACTAGCCCCTCCCCCGGGGAGCTGTTTTTT. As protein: CASSAMTSPSPGELFF.

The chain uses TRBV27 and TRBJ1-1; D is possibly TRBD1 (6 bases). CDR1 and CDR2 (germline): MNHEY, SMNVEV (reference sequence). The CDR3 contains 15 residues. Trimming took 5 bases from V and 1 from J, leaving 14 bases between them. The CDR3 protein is CASSSWTETNTEAFF. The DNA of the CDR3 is TGTGCCAGCAGTAGTTGGACAGAGACGAACACTGAAGCTTTCTTT.

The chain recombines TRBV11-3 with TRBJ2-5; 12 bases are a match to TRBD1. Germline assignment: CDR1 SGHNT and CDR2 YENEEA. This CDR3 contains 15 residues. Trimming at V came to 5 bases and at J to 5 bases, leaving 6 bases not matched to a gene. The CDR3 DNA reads TGTGCCAGCAGCAAGGGACAGGGGGCCGTCGAGACCCAGTACTTC. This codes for CASSKGQGAVETQYF.

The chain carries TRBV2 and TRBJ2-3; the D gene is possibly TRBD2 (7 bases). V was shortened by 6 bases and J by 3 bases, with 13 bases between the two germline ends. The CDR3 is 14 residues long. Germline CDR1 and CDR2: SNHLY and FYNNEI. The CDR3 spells CASRKGGGTDTQYF. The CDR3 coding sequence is TGTGCCAGCAGGAAGGGGGGAGGGACAGATACGCAGTATTTT.

The CDR3 DNA reads TGTGCCAGCAGCCGCGGACAGAAAGAGACCCAGTACTTC. This sequence encodes CASSRGQKETQYF. The V call is TRBV7-7, the J call TRBJ2-5; D might be TRBD1 (6 bases). Trimming took off 5 bases at V and 3 bases at J, with 10 bases between the two ends. CDR1 and CDR2 from the germline V gene are SSHAT and FNYEAQ (reference sequence). The CDR3 is 13 amino acids.

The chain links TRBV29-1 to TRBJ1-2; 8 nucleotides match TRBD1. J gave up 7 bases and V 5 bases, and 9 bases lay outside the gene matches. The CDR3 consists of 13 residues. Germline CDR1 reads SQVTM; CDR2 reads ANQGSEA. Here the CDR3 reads CSVHNQGAVGYTF. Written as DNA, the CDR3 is TGCAGCGTTCACAATCAGGGGGCGGTTGGCTACACCTTC.

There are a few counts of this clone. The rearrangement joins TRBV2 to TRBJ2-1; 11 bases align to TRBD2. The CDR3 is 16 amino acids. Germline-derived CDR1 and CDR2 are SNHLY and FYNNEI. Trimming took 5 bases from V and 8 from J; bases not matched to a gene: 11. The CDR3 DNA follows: TGTGCCAGCAGTCCTCGCCTAGCGGGGGGAGCGGATGAGCAGTTCTTC. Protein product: CASSPRLAGGADEQFF.

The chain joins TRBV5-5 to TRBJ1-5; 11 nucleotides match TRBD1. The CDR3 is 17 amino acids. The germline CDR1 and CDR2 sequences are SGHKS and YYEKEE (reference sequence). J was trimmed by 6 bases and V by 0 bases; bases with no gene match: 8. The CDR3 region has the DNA TGTGCCAGCAGCTTGGCCGTTGGACAGGGGGCTTCTCAGCCCCAGCATTTT. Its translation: CASSLAVGQGASQPQHF.

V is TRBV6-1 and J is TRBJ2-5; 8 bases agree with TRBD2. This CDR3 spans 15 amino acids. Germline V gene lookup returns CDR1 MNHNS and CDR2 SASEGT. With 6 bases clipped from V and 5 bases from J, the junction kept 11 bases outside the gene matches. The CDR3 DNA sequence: TGTGCCAGCAGAACGACTAGCGAAGTTGGGGAGACCCAGTACTTC. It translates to CASRTTSEVGETQYF.